This T cell receptor beta chain was captured in a study of beta chain features in type 1 diabetes. Looking at the study overall: Age, gender and cell yields were similar between patients and healthy donors. General observations from the study: Any HLA type influence on TCRB rearrangement was left unresolved here.

In the case of this clone: The target antigen is unknown.

In germline, CDR1 is SGHKS, CDR2 YYEKEE (reference sequence). Trimming at V came to 7 bases and at J to 2 bases, leaving 9 bases not matched to a gene. The CDR3 extends over 15 amino acids. Of the isolated RNA, all was reverse transcribed, and so the sequenced material was expressed TCRB transcripts. Using immunoSEQ multiplex PCR, the repertoire was profiled, and TCRdb retains in-frame clones only, with some absent. The sample has around 310,000 clones; more than 9.5% are singletons. The authors sorted CD4+ naive, central memory, regulatory and stem cell-like memory cells via CD45RO/CCR7/CD25/CD127/CD95/CD27.

The TCR comes from a woman younger than 45 in good health. The sequenced sample consisted of naive CD4+ T cells from blood. The chain is built from TRBV5-5 and TRBJ2-7; 10 bases are shared with TRBD2. The CDR3 here is CASRRTSGETYEQYF. The CDR3 DNA sequence: TGTGCCAGCCGCCGGACTAGCGGTGAGACCTACGAGCAGTACTTC.